These 29 T cell receptor beta chains were sequenced from one sample in a study of T-cell reconstitution after alpha-beta-depleted transplantation in children. The TCRbeta library incorporated unique molecular identifiers. TCRdb used MiXCR to reprocess the PCR reads, holding one entry per CDR3 protein. The sample has approximately 400,000 distinct CDR3 sequences; around 15% are singletons. Sequenced material: PBMCs, mostly from graft donor cells, taken 360 days after TCRalphabeta/CD19-depleted stem cell transplant. Receptors were obtained from a boy in the first two years of life who had a stem cell transplant for Wiskott-Aldrich syndrome, so the T cells may come from the graft donor.

This clonotype was counted between two and nine times. The chain uses TRBV5-1 and TRBJ2-2, with 7 bases matching TRBD1. Trimming took 8 bases from V and 1 from J; bases not matched to a gene: 8. The CDR3 length is 15 residues. Germline V gives CDR1 SGHRS, CDR2 YFSETQ. CDR3 nucleotides: TGCGCCAGAAGGGACAGACGGTTGAACACCGGGGAGCTGTTTTTT. It specifies CARRDRRLNTGELFF.

The chain links TRBV12-3 or TRBV12-4 to TRBJ2-1, with D perhaps TRBD1 or TRBD2 (6 bases each). The ends were cut back, 7 bases at V and 4 bases at J, with 20 bases in the middle. This CDR3 has 16 amino acids. CDR3 coding DNA: TGTGCCAGCAACAGCTGGGGAGGACAGCCTTACAATGAGCAGTTCTTC. Protein product: CASNSWGGQPYNEQFF.

This chain uses TRBV12-3 or TRBV12-4 with TRBJ2-1; 7 bases line up with TRBD2. V shed 3 bases, J shed 1 base, and the junction held 9 bases outside the gene matches. This CDR3 region has 17 residues. CDR3 sequence: CASSLFLGLRSYNEQFF. For the CDR3, the DNA is TGTGCCAGCAGTTTGTTCTTGGGACTAAGATCCTACAATGAGCAGTTCTTC.

The V gene is TRBV19, the J gene TRBJ2-2; D not resolved. V was cut by 1 base and J by 2 bases, with 5 bases left in between. CDR1 is LNHDA, CDR2 SQIVND, per germline (reference sequence). The CDR3 is made up of 14 amino acids. In nucleotides, the CDR3 is TGTGCCAGTAGTATAGCACAAAACACCGGGGAGCTGTTTTTT. It specifies CASSIAQNTGELFF.

This clonotype was seen many times. The chain is built from TRBV6-2 or TRBV6-3 and TRBJ2-1, with TRBD2 matching over 9 bases. CDR1 and CDR2 from the germline V gene are MNHEY and SVGEGT. The CDR3 extends over 15 amino acids. With V trimmed by 2 bases and J by 7 bases, 6 bases remained unmatched. CDR3: CASSYVPGLANEQFF. The CDR3 DNA is TGTGCCAGCAGTTACGTGCCGGGACTAGCAAATGAGCAGTTCTTC.

This clonotype was detected a few times. The chain has TRBV5-1 and TRBJ1-2, with 7 bases identical to TRBD1. With 4 bases clipped from V and 8 bases from J, the junction kept 8 bases outside the gene matches. Germline V gene lookup returns CDR1 SGHRS and CDR2 YFSETQ. The CDR3 extends over 13 amino acids. The CDR3 region has the DNA TGCGCCAGCAGCAAAGACAGGGCCCAAGGCTACACCTTC. This sequence encodes CASSKDRAQGYTF.

This clonotype was detected only a few times. The CDR3 loop reads CASSFLQQETQYF. CDR3 in DNA: TGCGCCAGCAGCTTCTTACAACAAGAGACCCAGTACTTC. The rearrangement uses TRBV5-1 and TRBJ2-5; D not resolved. The CDR3 extends over 13 amino acids. Germline CDR1 reads SGHRS; CDR2 reads YFSETQ. Between the trimmed V and J ends, which lost 2 bases and 2 bases, there was a span of 7 bases.

V and J are TRBV12-3 or TRBV12-4 and TRBJ2-7, with a tentative D call TRBD1 (6 bases). Trimming shortened V by 6 bases and J by 1 base, and 13 bases separated the two germline ends. The CDR3 has 14 amino acids. The CDR3 reads CASRALGQSYEQYF. The DNA for the CDR3 is TGTGCCAGCAGGGCCCTTGGACAGTCCTACGAGCAGTACTTC.

This clonotype was seen just once. The rearrangement links TRBV12-3 or TRBV12-4 to TRBJ2-7; the match to TRBD2 covers 13 bases. The CDR3 is 15 residues long. Losses at the gene ends were 4 bases for V and 6 bases for J; bases not matched to a gene: 6. The chain's CDR3 is CASSSTSGGPVEQYF. The CDR3 coding sequence is TGTGCCAGCAGTTCGACTAGCGGGGGGCCGGTCGAGCAGTACTTC.

At least ten counts were recorded for this clonotype. This chain connects TRBV29-1 to TRBJ1-1; D is unclear. In germline, CDR1 is SQVTM, CDR2 ANQGSEA. The CDR3 covers 12 residues. Trimming took 6 bases from V and 0 from J, leaving 8 bases between them. The CDR3: CSVRGLNTEAFF. The CDR3 bases are TGCAGCGTCCGAGGTTTGAACACTGAAGCTTTCTTT. Combining the CDR3 with reference TRBV29-1 and TRBJ1-1 gives the whole variable domain SAVISQKPSRDICQRGTSLTIQCQVDSQVTMMFWYRQQPGQSLTLIATANQGSEATYESGFVIDKFPISRPNLTFSTLTVSNMSPEDSSIYLCSVRGLNTEAFFGQGTRLTVV.

This clonotype turned up a few times. This chain uses TRBV15 with TRBJ2-2, with D perhaps TRBD1 (5 bases). The ends were cut back, 1 base at V and 7 bases at J, with 10 bases in the middle. Looked up from germline, CDR1 is LNHNV and CDR2 is YYDKDF (reference sequence). This CDR3 region has 14 residues. This chain's CDR3 is CATSRVDRYGELFF. The CDR3 region has the DNA TGTGCCACCAGCAGAGTAGACAGATACGGGGAGCTGTTTTTT.

The gene calls are TRBV2 and TRBJ2-7, with D possibly being TRBD2 (6 bases). V lost 4 bases and J lost 0, with 7 bases in between. Germline CDR1 and CDR2: SNHLY and FYNNEI. This CDR3 has 13 residues. This chain's CDR3 is CASSAGASYEQYF. As DNA, the CDR3 is TGTGCCAGCAGTGCGGGAGCCTCCTACGAGCAGTACTTC.

This clonotype appeared a few times. The chain has TRBV12-3 or TRBV12-4 and TRBJ2-7; a possible D gene is TRBD2 (5 bases). This CDR3 comprises 13 residues. Trimming cost V 3 bases and J 6 bases, with 12 bases left between them. The CDR3 here is CASSFYGAGEQYF. The CDR3 nucleotides read TGTGCCAGCAGTTTTTACGGTGCGGGCGAGCAGTACTTC.

This clonotype came up a few times. V and J are TRBV10-3 and TRBJ2-3; D not certain. CDR1 ENHRY and CDR2 SYGVKD come from the germline V gene. The CDR3 sequence is 14 residues long. V gave up 6 bases and J gave up 4 bases, with 14 bases separating them. The CDR3 bases are TGTGCCATCAGGCCATTTAGTGGCGCAGATACGCAGTATTTT. This sequence encodes CAIRPFSGADTQYF.

The gene calls are TRBV24-1 and TRBJ2-3, with D uncertain. Trimming shortened V by 6 bases and J by 4 bases, and 7 bases separated the two germline ends. The CDR3 is 12 amino acids. Germline loops: CDR1 KGHDR, CDR2 SFDVKD. CDR3 in DNA: TGTGCCACCAGTTCCGCGGCAGATACGCAGTATTTT. Translation: CATSSAADTQYF.

This chain joins TRBV10-3 and TRBJ2-3; 10 nucleotides match TRBD2. V lost 8 bases to trimming and J lost 4 bases; unmatched junction nucleotides: 6. Germline V CDR1 and CDR2: ENHRY, SYGVKD. The CDR3 is 14 residues long. CDR3 in DNA: TGTGCCATCGCACTAGCGGGGAGGGCAGATACGCAGTATTTT. Its translation is CAIALAGRADTQYF.

This clonotype was counted between two and nine times. The CDR3 nucleotides are TGTGCCAGCAGACCGGGACAGGGGGCAGAAGGCTACACCTTC. This sequence encodes CASRPGQGAEGYTF. The chain employs TRBV12-3 or TRBV12-4 and TRBJ1-2; 12 positions agree with TRBD1. V lost 6 bases to trimming and J lost 8 bases; unmatched junction nucleotides: 7. CDR3 length equals 14 residues.

This clonotype has a handful of counts. This chain uses TRBV11-2 with TRBJ2-5; D uncertain. Per germline, CDR1 SGHAT and CDR2 FQNNGV. Trimming removed 3 bases from V and 3 bases from J, with 11 bases in between. The CDR3 contains 14 residues. Here the CDR3 reads CASSLGVKEETQYF. CDR3 DNA sequence: TGTGCCAGCAGCTTGGGTGTGAAAGAAGAGACCCAGTACTTC.

J is TRBJ2-1 and V is TRBV4-1; D not certain. Germline loops: CDR1 MGHRA, CDR2 YSYEKL. The CDR3 loop spans 13 amino acids. Trimming cost V 1 base and J 10 bases, with 11 bases left between them. The CDR3 DNA is TGCGCCAGCAGCCAAGGTCTTAGGTTAGAGCAGTTCTTC. It yields the protein CASSQGLRLEQFF.

The V call is TRBV10-3, the J call TRBJ2-1, with 8 bases lining up with TRBD1. This CDR3 is built from 16 residues. V lost 1 base and J lost 6; bases outside the gene matches: 8. In germline, CDR1 is ENHRY, CDR2 SYGVKD. The CDR3 DNA is TGTGCCATCAGTGAGTTCGGACAGGGAGTGTCCAATGAGCAGTTCTTC. Its protein is CAISEFGQGVSNEQFF.

This rearrangement joins TRBV6-1 to TRBJ2-1, with D possibly matching TRBD2 (7 bases). In germline, CDR1 is MNHNS, CDR2 SASEGT. This CDR3 spans 14 amino acids. Deletions cut 4 bases from V and 4 bases from J, with 11 bases between. The CDR3 sequence is CASSGGGEYNEQFF. The DNA for the CDR3 is TGTGCCAGCAGTGGAGGGGGGGAGTACAATGAGCAGTTCTTC.

The J gene is TRBJ2-7, the V gene TRBV12-3 or TRBV12-4; maybe TRBD1 (6 bases). This CDR3 has 14 residues. The V end lost 6 bases, the J end lost 2 bases, and 14 bases lay between the germline ends. The CDR3 DNA follows: TGTGCCAGCAGAGGGGGTCCGGCGGCCTACGAGCAGTACTTC. Protein product: CASRGGPAAYEQYF.

This sequence joins TRBV12-3 or TRBV12-4 and TRBJ2-7; no clear D gene. The CDR3 is 14 amino acids. Trimming pared 2 bases from V and 6 bases from J, leaving 14 bases between. DNA for the CDR3: TGTGCCAGCAGTTTACGGAGCGCCGCCGCCGAGCAGTACTTC. Protein sequence: CASSLRSAAAEQYF.

This clonotype was detected a few times. The rearrangement joins TRBV11-2 to TRBJ2-1; a weak D match, TRBD2 (6 bases). V dropped 4 bases and J dropped 8 bases, with 9 bases sitting between them. CDR3 length equals 12 residues. Germline V CDR1 and CDR2: SGHAT, FQNNGV. The chain's CDR3 is CASSWRVYEQFF. The CDR3 region has the DNA TGTGCCAGCAGCTGGAGGGTGTATGAGCAGTTCTTC.

The chain uses TRBV20-1 and TRBJ2-7; a weak D match, TRBD1 (5 bases). Trimming removed 2 bases from V and 3 bases from J, with 8 bases in between. Germline-derived CDR1 and CDR2 are DFQATT and SNEGSKA (reference sequence). CDR3 length equals 12 residues. Here the CDR3 DNA reads TGCAGTGCTAGACAGGGCGACTACGAGCAGTACTTC. This codes for CSARQGDYEQYF.

This clonotype has only a few counts. The chain links TRBV4-3 to TRBJ2-1, with D unresolved. Per germline, CDR1 LGHNA and CDR2 YSLEER. Trimming cost V 0 bases and J 4 bases, with 16 bases left between them. This CDR3 spans 17 amino acids. This CDR3 reads CASSQDTPIADYNEQFF. The DNA for the CDR3 is TGCGCCAGCAGCCAAGATACCCCAATTGCGGATTACAATGAGCAGTTCTTC.

This clonotype was picked up many times. CDR3 in DNA: TGCAGCGGGGGGGGCAATGAGCAGTTCTTC. Protein sequence: CSGGGNEQFF. The chain uses TRBV29-1 and TRBJ2-1, with 7 positions matching TRBD2. The CDR3 length is 10 residues. CDR1 is SQVTM and CDR2 is ANQGSEA in the germline V gene. Germline trimming cut 7 bases from V and 6 bases from J; bases unmatched to any gene: 0.

This clonotype was found many times. The chain recombines TRBV7-9 with TRBJ2-7; D unclear. This CDR3 comprises 14 residues. Trimming took 1 base from V and 4 from J, leaving 11 bases between them. Germline V lookup: CDR1 SEHNR, CDR2 FQNEAQ (reference sequence). The CDR3 DNA sequence: TGTGCCAGCAGCTTAGACGCGGCGACTTACGAGCAGTACTTC. This codes for CASSLDAATYEQYF.

This clonotype was seen at least ten times. J is TRBJ2-1 and V is TRBV6-2 or TRBV6-3; D ambiguous. V shed 1 base and J shed 8 bases, with 6 bases lying between them. The CDR3 is made up of 12 amino acids. Germline V gives CDR1 MNHEY, CDR2 SVGEGT. The CDR3 loop is CASSYWIDEQFF. CDR3 nucleotide sequence: TGTGCCAGCAGTTACTGGATTGATGAGCAGTTCTTC.